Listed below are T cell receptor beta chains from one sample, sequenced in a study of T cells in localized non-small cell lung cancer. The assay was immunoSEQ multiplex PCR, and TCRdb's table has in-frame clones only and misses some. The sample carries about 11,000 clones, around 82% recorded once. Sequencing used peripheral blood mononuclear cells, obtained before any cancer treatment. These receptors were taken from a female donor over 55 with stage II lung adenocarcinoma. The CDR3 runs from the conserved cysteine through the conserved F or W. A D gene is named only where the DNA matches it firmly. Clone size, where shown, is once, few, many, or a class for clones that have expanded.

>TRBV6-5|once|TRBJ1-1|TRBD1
TGTGCCAGCAGTTACCTCCCCACAGGGGCCACTGAAGCTTTCTTT
CASSYLPTGATEAFF
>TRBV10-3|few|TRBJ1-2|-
TGTGCCATCAGTGAGGGACGGTCCCTCGGCTATGGCTACACCTTC
CAISEGRSLGYGYTF
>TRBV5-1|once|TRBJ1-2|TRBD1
TGCGCCAGCAGACATACAGGACAGGGTTTTATTCGTCATGGCTACACCTTC
CASRHTGQGFIRHGYTF
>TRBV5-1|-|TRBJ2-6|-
TGCGCCAGCAGCTTGGTGGGCAAGAGCTCTGGGGCCAACGTCCTGACTTTC
CASSLVGKSSGANVLTF
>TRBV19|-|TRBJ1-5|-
TGTGCCAGTAACCAACAGGGTACGAGCAATCAGCCCCAGCATTTT
CASNQQGTSNQPQHF
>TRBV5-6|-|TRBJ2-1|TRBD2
TGTGCCAGCAGCGCCCTGACTAGCGGGGGGGCCGACGGTTACAATGAGCAGTTCTTC
CASSALTSGGADGYNEQFF
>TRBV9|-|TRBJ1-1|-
TGTGCCAGCAGCGTATTTACGGACACTGAAGCTTTCTTT
CASSVFTDTEAFF
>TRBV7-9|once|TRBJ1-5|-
TGTGCCAGCAGCTTAGGTCCCTATAGCAATCAGCCCCAGCATTTT
CASSLGPYSNQPQHF
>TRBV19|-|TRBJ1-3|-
TGTGCCAGTATGCCAGGCGGAAACACCATATATTTT
CASMPGGNTIYF
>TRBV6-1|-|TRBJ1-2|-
TGTGCCAGCAGTAGACAGGATTTCTATGGCTACACCTTC
CASSRQDFYGYTF
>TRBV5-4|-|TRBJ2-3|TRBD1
TGTGCCAGCAGCTTGGAAGGGGGCTTCACAGATACGCAGTATTTT
CASSLEGGFTDTQYF
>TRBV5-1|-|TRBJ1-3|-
TGCGCCAGCAGCTTGGCCGGTGGAAACACCATATATTTT
CASSLAGGNTIYF
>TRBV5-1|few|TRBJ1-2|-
TGCGCCAGCAGCTTGGGCTCGGACAGCTACTATGGCTACACCTTC
CASSLGSDSYYGYTF
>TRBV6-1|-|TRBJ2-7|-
TGTGCCACCAGACTGGGGACTTCGGACTCCTACGAGCAGTACTTC
CATRLGTSDSYEQYF
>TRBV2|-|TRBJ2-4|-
TGTGCCAGCAGCGTTAGTAGATTAGCCAAAAACATTCAGTACTTC
CASSVSRLAKNIQYF
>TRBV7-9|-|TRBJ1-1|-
TGTGCCAGCAGCTTAGATAGGGGCGTCCCTGAAGCTTTCTTT
CASSLDRGVPEAFF
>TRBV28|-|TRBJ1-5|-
TGTGCCAGCAGGCCTATAGCGGGGCCCTTTGGGCCCCAGCATTTT
CASRPIAGPFGPQHF
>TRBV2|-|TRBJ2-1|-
TGTGCCAGCAGTGGGGTCGGATCAAATGAGCAGTTCTTC
CASSGVGSNEQFF
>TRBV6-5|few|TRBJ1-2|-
TGTGCCAGCAGACCCCTCCGTGGGGGCTACTATGGCTACACCTTC
CASRPLRGGYYGYTF
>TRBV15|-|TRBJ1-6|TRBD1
TGTGCCACCAGCTTTATGACAGGGATTAATAATTCACCCCTCCACTTT
CATSFMTGINNSPLHF